A single TCR beta chain is shown here with its context. The germline CDR1 and CDR2 sequences are SGDLS and YYNGEE. The CDR3 loop spans 17 amino acids. The V and J ends lost 0 bases and 1 base, in that order; junction bases with no gene match: 6. These data are taken from a study of blood T cell repertoires in COVID-19. The overall study: T cells, B-cell-depleted T cells, or PBMCs provided the cDNA or gDNA that served as material.

Everyone who took part was roughly 18 to 95 years old, and they came from fewer than 25 US areas. TCRdb keeps only in-frame clones here, not all; method: immunoSEQ multiplex PCR. The data show approximately 220,000 clones, 88% seen once. Specimen: PBMCs or T cells enriched from blood (not recorded which). The clonotype was recovered from a woman aged 30 to 39 who had recovered from COVID-19. The chain joins TRBV9 to TRBJ2-5; 10 bases match TRBD2. The CDR3 DNA sequence: TGTGCCAGCAGCGTAGGCTTAGCGGGGGGATTCCAAGAGACCCAGTACTTC. It is translated as CASSVGLAGGFQETQYF.